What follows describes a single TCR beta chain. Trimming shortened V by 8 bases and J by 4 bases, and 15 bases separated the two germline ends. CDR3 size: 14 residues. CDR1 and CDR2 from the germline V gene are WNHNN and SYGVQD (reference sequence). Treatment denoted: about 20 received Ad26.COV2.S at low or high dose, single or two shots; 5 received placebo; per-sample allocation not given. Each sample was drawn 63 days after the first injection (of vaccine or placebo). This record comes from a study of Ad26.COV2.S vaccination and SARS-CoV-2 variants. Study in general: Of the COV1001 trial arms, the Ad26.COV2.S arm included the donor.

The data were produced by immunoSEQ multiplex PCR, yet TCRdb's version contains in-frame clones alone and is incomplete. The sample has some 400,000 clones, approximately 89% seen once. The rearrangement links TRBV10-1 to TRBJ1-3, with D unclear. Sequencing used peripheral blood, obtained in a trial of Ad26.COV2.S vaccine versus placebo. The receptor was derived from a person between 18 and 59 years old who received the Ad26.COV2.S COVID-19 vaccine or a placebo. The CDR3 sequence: CASDGSLEGNTIYF. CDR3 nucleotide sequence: TGCGCCAGCGATGGGAGTCTGGAGGGAAACACCATATATTTT.